Here is one T cell receptor beta chain with its context. Its antigen is undetermined. Germline CDR1 is SGHTA and CDR2 is FQGNSA. There are 19 residues in the CDR3. Unmatched junction bases numbered 17, after V lost 2 bases and J lost 6 bases. These data belong to a study of vaccination effects on CD4 cells after COVID-19. Pools of viral peptides were used by the ViraFEST assay to expand antigen-specific CD4+ T cells ahead of sequencing. At the end of roughly 9 days of culture, CD4+ T cells were isolated. All participants had two doses of either the BNT162b2 or mRNA-1273 vaccine. Study-level points and caveats: In healthy vaccinees, only 1 of 255 vaccine-induced clones cross-reacted with common cold coronaviruses. Late in the post-vaccination period, infection-induced and vaccine-induced clones underwent marked clonal contraction.

Produced via immunoSEQ multiplex PCR; TCRdb's table is partial and in-frame only. Of some 68,000 clones in the sample, 70% to 90% were seen once. The sample in question was CD4+ T cells from PBMCs cultured with HCoV-229E spike peptides, obtained after COVID-19 vaccination. The TCR comes from a human donor who received a COVID-19 vaccine. The rearrangement joins TRBV7-2 to TRBJ2-3; 10 nucleotides agree with TRBD2. The CDR3 loop reads CASSLPSPGLAGGGDTQYF. CDR3 bases: TGTGCCAGCAGCTTACCCTCGCCCGGGTTAGCGGGGGGAGGGGATACGCAGTATTTT.